A single sample is the source of the 10 T cell receptor beta chains below, sequenced in a study of cytomegalovirus exposure and HLA in healthy donors. The PCR had 60 Vbeta and 13 Jbeta primers. Clones were read by immunoSEQ multiplex PCR, and TCRdb kept only the in-frame ones, dropping some. The sample holds over 150,000 clones; 75% to 80% are singletons and the top ten take about 2.4%. Sequencing was done on a sample of PBMCs. The receptors were gathered from a woman aged 40 to 49 in good health and CMV-seropositive.

The genes are TRBV9 and TRBJ2-7; 9 bases are shared with TRBD2. V trimming: 5 bases; J trimming: 6 bases; junction bases outside the gene matches: 12. CDR1 is SGDLS and CDR2 is YYNGEE in the germline V gene. The CDR3 length is 15 residues. The CDR3 DNA reads as TGTGCCAGCAGGTCAAATAGCGGGAGCGGTCCCGAGCAGTACTTC. Translated, it gives CASRSNSGSGPEQYF. Looking up the rest from reference TRBV9 and TRBJ2-7 gives the full variable domain: DSGVTQTPKHLITATGQRVTLRCSPRSGDLSVYWYQQSLDQGLQFLIQYYNGEERAKGNILERFSAQQFPDLHSELNLSSLELGDSALYFCASRSNSGSGPEQYFGPGTRLTVT.

V gene TRBV12-5 combines with J gene TRBJ1-2; TRBD1 is a possible D gene (6 bases). This CDR3 is built from 10 residues. CDR1 and CDR2 (germline): LGHNT, FRNRAP. In DNA, the CDR3 is TGTGCCTCGGACAGCTATGGCTACACCTTC. The encoded protein is CASDSYGYTF.

This clone was picked up a small number of times. The CDR3 is CASRQHGYTF. DNA of the CDR3: TGTGCCAGCAGACAGCATGGCTACACCTTC. V gene TRBV2 combines with J gene TRBJ1-2; D gene ambiguous. Germline V CDR1 and CDR2: SNHLY, FYNNEI. There are 10 residues in the CDR3. Trimming removed 6 bases at V and 6 bases at J, with 5 bases between.

This chain links TRBV2 with TRBJ2-7; D remains unclear. Germline V gene sequence: CDR1 SNHLY, CDR2 FYNNEI. The CDR3 covers 12 residues. V was pared by 5 bases and J by 5 bases, with 10 bases between. CDR3 in DNA: TGTGCCAGCAGTCGAGTCGGAGACGAGCAGTACTTC. Amino acids: CASSRVGDEQYF.

This chain joins TRBV11-2 and TRBJ1-4, with 9 positions matching TRBD1. V shed 1 base, J shed 7 bases, and the junction held 4 bases outside the gene matches. The CDR3 spans 15 residues. Germline loops: CDR1 SGHAT, CDR2 FQNNGV. The CDR3 loop is CASSLAGQGGEKLFF. Written as DNA, the CDR3 is TGTGCCAGCAGCTTAGCGGGACAGGGAGGTGAAAAACTGTTTTTT.

This clone was seen only once. The V gene is TRBV7-2, the J gene TRBJ1-1; D gene uncertain. Trimming took off 4 bases at V and 1 base at J, with 7 bases between the two ends. Germline loops: CDR1 SGHTA, CDR2 FQGNSA. The CDR3 extends over 13 amino acids. CDR3 protein: CASSSPENTEAFF. The CDR3 DNA is TGTGCCAGCAGCTCCCCAGAGAACACTGAAGCTTTCTTT.

The J gene is TRBJ1-5, the V gene TRBV27; 9 bases are shared with TRBD1. V lost 5 bases and J lost 4; bases outside the gene matches: 3. The CDR3 totals 14 residues. Germline CDR1 and CDR2: MNHEY and SMNVEV (reference sequence). CDR3 sequence (DNA): TGTGCCAGCAGTGGCGGGACAGGGAATCAGCCCCAGCATTTT. It encodes CASSGGTGNQPQHF.

This clone has only one observation. This chain uses TRBV7-2 with TRBJ2-2, with 9 bases identical to TRBD2. This CDR3 is built from 17 residues. J was trimmed by 6 bases and V by 5 bases; bases with no gene match: 13. Germline V lookup: CDR1 SGHTA, CDR2 FQGNSA. CDR3 amino acids: CASSPSRVAGVAGELFF. The CDR3, as DNA: TGTGCCAGCAGCCCCTCCCGTGTAGCGGGGGTGGCCGGGGAGCTGTTTTTT.

The V and J genes are TRBV6-1 and TRBJ1-1; D is unclear. V lost 7 bases, J lost 2 bases, and 11 bases lay in between. Germline values: CDR1 MNHNS, CDR2 SASEGT. The CDR3 is made up of 13 amino acids. CDR3 region: CASNKEYNTEAFF. For the CDR3, the DNA is TGTGCCAGCAACAAGGAGTACAACACTGAAGCTTTCTTT.

V gene TRBV4-3 combines with J gene TRBJ1-4; D is unresolved. CDR1 and CDR2 from the germline V gene are LGHNA and YSLEER. Trimming cost V 0 bases and J 4 bases, with 9 bases left between them. This CDR3 has 15 amino acids. The CDR3, as DNA: TGCGCCAGCAGCCAAGATTTCGGGAATAATGAAAAACTGTTTTTT. Translating gives CASSQDFGNNEKLFF.